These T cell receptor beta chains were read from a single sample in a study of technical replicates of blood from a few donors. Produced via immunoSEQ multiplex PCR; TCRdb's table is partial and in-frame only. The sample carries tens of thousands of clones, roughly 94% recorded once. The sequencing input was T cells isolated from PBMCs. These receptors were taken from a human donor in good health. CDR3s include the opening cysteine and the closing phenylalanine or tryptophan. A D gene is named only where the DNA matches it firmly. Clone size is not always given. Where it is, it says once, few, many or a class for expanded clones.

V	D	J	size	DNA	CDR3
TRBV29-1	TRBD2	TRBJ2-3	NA	TGCAGCGTTTCGACTAGCCTATCCACAGATACGCAGTATTTT	CSVSTSLSTDTQYF
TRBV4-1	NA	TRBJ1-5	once	TGCGCCAGCAGCCAAGGAACAGGCAATCAGCCCCAGCATTTT	CASSQGTGNQPQHF
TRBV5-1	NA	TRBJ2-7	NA	TGCGCCAGCAGCTTCAGGCAGGGTTACGAGCAGTACTTC	CASSFRQGYEQYF
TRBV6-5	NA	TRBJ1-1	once	TGTGCCAGCAGTATCCCGGGACTAAACACTGAAGCTTTCTTT	CASSIPGLNTEAFF
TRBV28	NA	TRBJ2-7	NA	TGTGCCAGCAGTTTTAAACAGCCGATGGACGAGCAGTACTTC	CASSFKQPMDEQYF
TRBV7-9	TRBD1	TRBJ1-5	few	TGTGCCAGCAGCTACGGGACCACAGGGGGAAGGCGTCAGCCCCAGCATTTT	CASSYGTTGGRRQPQHF
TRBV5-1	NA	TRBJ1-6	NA	TGCGCCAGCAGCTTGGATTGGGACAAGGTTTCACCCCTCCACTTT	CASSLDWDKVSPLHF
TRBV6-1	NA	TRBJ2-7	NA	TGTGCCAGCAGTGATTTCAGGACCTACGAGCAGTACTTC	CASSDFRTYEQYF
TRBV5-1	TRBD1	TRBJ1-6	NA	TGCGCCAGCAGCCCGATGGGACAGAGCTCCTATAATTCACCCCTCCACTTT	CASSPMGQSSYNSPLHF
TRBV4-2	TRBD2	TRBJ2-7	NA	TGTGCCAGCAGCCCTCACCCGGGACTAGCGGAGGATTTATACGAGCAGTACTTC	CASSPHPGLAEDLYEQYF
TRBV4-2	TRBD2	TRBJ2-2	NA	TGTGCCAGCAGCCAAGTCCTAGCGGGAAGGGACGGGGAGCTGTTTTTT	CASSQVLAGRDGELFF
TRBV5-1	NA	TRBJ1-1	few	TGCGCCAGCAGCTTGGATTCGGGGGAGGGCACTGAAGCTTTCTTT	CASSLDSGEGTEAFF
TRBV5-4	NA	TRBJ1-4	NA	TGTGCCAGCAGCTTGGGTGTTGAGGATGAAAAACTGTTTTTT	CASSLGVEDEKLFF
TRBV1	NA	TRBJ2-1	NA	TGCACCAGCAGCCATCCTAGCGGGGAGGGAACCTACAATGAGCAGTTCTTC	CTSSHPSGEGTYNEQFF
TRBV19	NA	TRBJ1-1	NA	TGTGCCAGTACCTACAGTTGGACTGCTACTGAAGCTTTCTTT	CASTYSWTATEAFF
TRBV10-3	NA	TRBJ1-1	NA	TGTGCCACCAAGGGCCAGGGCCAAGCTTTCTTT	CATKGQGQAFF
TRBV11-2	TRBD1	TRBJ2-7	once	TGTGCCAGCAGGGCAATCGGGACAGCCTCCTACGAGCAGTACTTC	CASRAIGTASYEQYF
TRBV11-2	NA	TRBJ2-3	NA	TGTGCCAGCAGCTTGGACCCAGGGGCCCGCACAGATACGCAGTATTTT	CASSLDPGARTDTQYF
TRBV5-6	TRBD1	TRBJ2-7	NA	TGTGCCAGCAGCTTCGGCAGGGGGTTCGACGAGCAGTACTTC	CASSFGRGFDEQYF
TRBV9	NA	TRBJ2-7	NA	TGTGCCAGCAGCGTAGCGGCAGGGTCGTACGAGCAGTACTTC	CASSVAAGSYEQYF
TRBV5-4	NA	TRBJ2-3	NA	TGTGCCAGCAGCCCGAGGGACACAGATACGCAGTATTTT	CASSPRDTDTQYF
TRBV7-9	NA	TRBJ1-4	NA	TGTGCCAGCAGCTTAGTTGATAGAAATGAAAAACTGTTTTTT	CASSLVDRNEKLFF
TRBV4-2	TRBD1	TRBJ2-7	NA	TGTGCCAGCAGGGGGACAGGGGGCTACGAGCAGTACTTC	CASRGTGGYEQYF
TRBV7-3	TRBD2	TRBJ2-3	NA	TGTGCCAGCAGCTCCATCGGGGGGAACACAGATACGCAGTATTTT	CASSSIGGNTDTQYF
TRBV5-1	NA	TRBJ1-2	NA	TGCGCCAGCAGCTTGGAGAGGGTTTATGGCTACACCTTC	CASSLERVYGYTF
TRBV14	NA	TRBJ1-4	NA	TGTGCCAGCAGCCAAGATCGCCGGGGGGATGTAGGGGAAAAACTGTTTTTT	CASSQDRRGDVGEKLFF
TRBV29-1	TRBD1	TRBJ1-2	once	TGCAGCCCCTGGCCAGGGGGCGATGGCTACACCTTC	CSPWPGGDGYTF
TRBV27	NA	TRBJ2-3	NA	TGTGCCAGCAGTTTATCCTTAACAGATACGCAGTATTTT	CASSLSLTDTQYF
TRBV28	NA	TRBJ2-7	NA	TGTGCCAGCAGCTCACACCAGGGGACCCACGAGCAGTACTTC	CASSSHQGTHEQYF
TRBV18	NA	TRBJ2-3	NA	TGTGCCAGCTCACTCCTGCGGGGCACAGATACGCAGTATTTT	CASSLLRGTDTQYF
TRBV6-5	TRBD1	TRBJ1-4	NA	TGTGCCAGCAGTTTCCAGACAGGGGTGGATGAAAAACTGTTTTTT	CASSFQTGVDEKLFF
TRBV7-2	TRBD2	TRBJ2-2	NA	TGTGCCAGCAGCGTAGGGACTAGCGGCCCGACTGTAGACACCGGGGAGCTGTTTTTT	CASSVGTSGPTVDTGELFF
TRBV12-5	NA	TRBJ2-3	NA	TGTGCTAGTGGTAACCCTCGGTTCGCAGATACGCAGTATTTT	CASGNPRFADTQYF
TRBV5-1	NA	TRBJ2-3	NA	TGCGCCAGCAGCTTGGGACTAGAGCTCACAGATACGCAGTATTTT	CASSLGLELTDTQYF
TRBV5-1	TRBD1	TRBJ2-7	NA	TGCGCCAGCAGCTTGGAGGGGACAGGGTCCTACGAGCAGTACTTC	CASSLEGTGSYEQYF
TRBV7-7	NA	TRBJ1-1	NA	TGTGCTAGCAGCTTAGACGGGGGCACTGAAGCTTTCTTT	CASSLDGGTEAFF